This record covers a single T cell receptor beta chain. Its antigen is unknown. The CDR3 runs to 16 residues. J lost 4 bases, V lost 3 bases, and 5 bases had no gene match. CDR1 is SGDLS and CDR2 is YYNGEE in the germline V gene. The sample originates from a study of cytotoxic CD8 clonotypes in ibrutinib-treated CLL. As for the study in general: Specimens for response were gathered following a median approximately 12 months of therapy, spanning 6 to 36.

The data were produced by immunoSEQ multiplex PCR, yet TCRdb's version contains in-frame clones alone and is incomplete. The table records some 150,000 clones, about 76% of them present only once. With cryopreserved PBMCs as the source, around 1.9 micrograms of genomic DNA went to TCR beta libraries. General study results and limits: Relative to age-matched healthy donors, clonality at baseline was higher, and it tracked circulating CD8+ T-cell counts. Rare overall, public clonotypes shrank or held steady under therapy.

This chain uses TRBV9 with TRBJ2-6; 9 bases fit TRBD1. This clonotype originated in a human donor with chronic lymphocytic leukemia. Sequenced here: PBMCs, sampled after 24 months of ibrutinib treatment. In DNA form, the CDR3 reads TGTGCCAGCAGCGGGGACAGGGCATCCGGGGCCAACGTCCTGACTTTC. Translation: CASSGDRASGANVLTF. Based on the CDR3 plus reference TRBV9 and TRBJ2-6, the full variable domain is DSGVTQTPKHLITATGQRVTLRCSPRSGDLSVYWYQQSLDQGLQFLIQYYNGEERAKGNILERFSAQQFPDLHSELNLSSLELGDSALYFCASSGDRASGANVLTFGAGSRLTVL.